Reported below is one TCR beta chain. Its antigen is unknown. Per-base quality was not reported, and no clone a single base away is much larger than it. The CDR3 spans 16 residues, from the cysteine through the phenylalanine. The CDR3 DNA has 48 bases and is translated from base 1. Here V drops 4 bases and J drops 7 bases, and the junction holds 13 bases not matched to any gene. The germline V gene sets CDR1 to SGHVS and CDR2 to FQNEAQ. The sample's time point, from its label and the paper: resected brain tissue, or blood drawn just prior to surgery. Surgery cases with the highest brain T cell transcript signatures were selected for TCR beta chain sequencing of brain tissue and, where available, blood. Prior to surgery, the patients had been treated with at least one anti-epileptic drug. The TCR-sequenced patients were children whose drug-resistant epilepsy was caused by tuberous sclerosis complex, focal cortical dysplasia, Rasmussen encephalitis or hemimegalencephaly. The Monarch genomic DNA purification kit was used to extract bulk genomic DNA from unsorted brain tissue and from whole blood.

The immunoSEQ assay was applied to genomic DNA to generate the TCR beta chain sequences. The paper's data handling went like this. CDR3 sequences not starting with the conserved framework cysteine at position 104 were manually removed. Clonality was calculated as one minus the normalized Shannon's Diversity Index, with values ranging from 0 (maximal diversity) to 1 (oligoclonal). Differences in the frequency of the same CDR3 between samples, such as brain versus blood, were assessed with chi-squared comparison-of-proportions tests. Public clonotypes were identified through searches of immuneACCESS, and similarity to known antiviral clonotypes was evaluated with the VDJdb browser. In TCRdb, the immuneACCESS table is reduced to in-frame sequences with V and J assigned. These tables do not hold every clone; where another copy was compared, an unresolved V gene accounts for under half, and the others remain unexplained. Clone size and the V and J calls come from that table; the DNA yielded D and trimming. This sample holds around 70,000 clones; just over 90% were observed only once. 1.5% of the sample lies in the top ten.

The entry originates in a study of brain T cells in children with intractable seizures (dated by TCRdb to the early 2020s). Some background on the complete study: Resected brain tissue from about 48 pediatric epilepsy surgery cases was initially screened for immune gene transcripts with a NanoString immunology panel. Of the roughly twelve selected surgery cases, pre-surgery blood was also sequenced for eight, so four had brain tissue only. The paper's findings and limits, for the study overall: Viral specificity was inferred only from CDR3 sequence similarity, and patients' HCMV serostatus was unknown. Because sequencing depth was different between pre-surgery and post-surgery blood, clones absent from the pre-surgery sample may reflect undersampling.

Material: peripheral blood, obtained at surgery. The rearranged chain carries TRBV7-8 and TRBJ2-7; the central 10 bases match TRBD2. The source is a boy younger than two with tuberous sclerosis and intractable seizures. Here the CDR3 is given as CASSSTSGNNPLEQYF. The sequenced DNA is TGTGCCAGCAGCTCAACTAGCGGGAATAATCCCTTGGAGCAGTACTTC.